This T cell receptor (beta chain) was sequenced in a study of cytomegalovirus exposure and HLA in healthy donors. Trimming took off 8 bases at V and 0 bases at J, with 16 bases between the two ends. Germline CDR1 MNHNS, CDR2 SASEGT. The CDR3 contains 15 residues. The study's findings and limits: As a later analysis showed, a missense DCLRE1C variant was linked to trimming of TCR beta V- and J-genes.

Details on this clone: Its antigen is as yet unknown.

PCR amplification relied on 60 Vbeta primers (plus 13 Jbeta primers). Some clones are missing from TCRdb's copy, which holds only in-frame ones; the method was immunoSEQ multiplex PCR. The data contain 180,000 or so clones, roughly 77% of them singletons. The sequencing sample was made of PBMCs. The receptor was isolated from a woman aged 40 to 49 in good health and CMV-seropositive. J is TRBJ1-1 and V is TRBV6-1; D is undetermined. DNA of the CDR3: TGTGCCAGCTCCCCCGTTAACCAGTTGAACACTGAAGCTTTCTTT. It encodes CASSPVNQLNTEAFF.